This TCR beta chain was captured in a study of vaccination and CD4 T cells after COVID-19. In the study overall: Cellular stimulation was performed using overlapping spike peptides derived from SARS-CoV-2, HCoV-NL63, HCoV-OC43 and HCoV-229E.

The sample's treatment: approximately 10-day PBMC culture with coronavirus spike peptide pools or control peptides (ViraFEST assay). With respect to this clonotype: What it binds is not known. The junction departs from the called germline gene at one end, perhaps through a read error.

Oncomine TCR Beta short-read sequencing was applied to DNA from cultured CD4+ T cells. Via MiXCR, TCRdb re-called the PCR reads, giving one row per CDR3 protein. Among some 11,000 distinct CDR3 sequences listed, around 30% were seen once. The CDR3 has 17 amino acids. CDR1 SGHTS and CDR2 YDEGEE come from the germline V gene. The chain has TRBV5-8 and TRBJ2-7; D might be TRBD1 or TRBD2, each matching 5 bases. Sequenced input: cultured CD4+ T cells from blood. The clonotype originates from a human donor with COVID-19. CDR3 nucleotide sequence: TGTACCAGCAGCCTAAATACCGGGACCAAGAGCTCCTACGAGCAGTACTTC. This gives the protein CTSSLNTGTKSSYEQYF.